This T cell receptor beta chain was identified in a study of CD8 T cells in Susac syndrome (dated by TCRdb to between 2017 and 2020). With respect to the entire study: Whether CD8+ T cell activation and differentiation in Susac syndrome was antigen driven was tested using repertoire sequencing. CD8+ T cell repertoire clonality was compared between about a dozen healthy donors, approximately 14 Susac syndrome patients and around 15 multiple sclerosis patients. What the authors observed across the whole study: The study acknowledged that relatively few individuals were included in the TCR sequencing and HLA analysis.

The germline V gene sets CDR1 to SGDLS and CDR2 to YYNGEE. The germline V end is reduced by 5 bases and the J end by 0 bases; junction bases left unmatched: 7. The CDR3 spans 15 residues, from the cysteine through the phenylalanine. The retained sequence is limited to the CDR3, 45 bases, with the frame set at the first base. High-throughput TCR beta sequencing profiled peripheral blood CD8+ and CD4+ T cells from healthy donors, Susac syndrome patients and multiple sclerosis patients. The multiple sclerosis controls were treatment-naive patients who had stable or active relapsing-remitting disease and met the revised McDonald criteria. Bulk CD8+ and CD4+ T cells were purified magnetically by negative isolation, whereas CD8+ TEMRA cells were enriched by FACS. Blood was drawn into EDTA tubes, processed within 24 hours, and PBMCs were isolated by density gradient centrifugation. PBMCs intended for TCR sequencing were cryopreserved in liquid nitrogen and were subsequently thawed in a 37 degrees C water bath. The sorted or isolated CD4+, CD8+ and CD8+ TEMRA cells reached a purity of at least 90%.

RNA was extracted using the RNeasy kit, and about 0.45 to 1 ug of the RNA was reverse transcribed with random hexamers. TCR beta CDR3 regions were amplified with the immunoSEQ multiplex PCR assay covering 54 Vbeta and 13 Jbeta segments. PCR amplification bias was corrected by using a synthetic template baseline for primer optimization and computational correction. The authors' pipeline ran thus. Only productive sequences were kept, with reads annotated to V, D and J genes according to IMGT and analyzed in immunoSEQ Analyzer. To calculate clonality, Shannon entropy was normalized by log2 of the number of productive unique sequences and then subtracted from one. For each patient and control, public and private clones were evaluated within the 100 most prevalent clones. A clone was defined as Susac-specific if it was absent from the healthy and MS cohorts, from over 1,000 published viral clones and from other ImmuneACCESS disease sequences. The public sequencing data were trimmed at Q25 with fastp and processed into clonotypes with MiXCR by TCRdb, which kept only in-frame beta chains. Each entry merges the rows of one CDR3 protein and shows their most common DNA and genes. TCRdb's processing, not the authors' own work, is the source of the V and J calls. A total of fewer than 350,000 distinct CDR3 sequences appear in this sample, 70% to 90% of them only once. The ten top clones hold 0.18% of the sample.

Regarding this clonotype: Its antigen has not been determined. Base qualities are not at hand, and no much larger clone is one base apart.

Sequenced sample: CD8+ T cells from PBMCs. The source is a human donor with multiple sclerosis. The chain couples TRBV9 to TRBJ2-5, with 7 bases matching TRBD2. In nucleotides, the sequence is TGTGCCAGCAGTGTAAGCGGGGTTAACCAAGAGACCCAGTACTTC. This gives the protein CASSVSGVNQETQYF. Extended through the reference TRBV9 and TRBJ2-5 proteins, this CDR3 yields the full variable domain: DSGVTQTPKHLITATGQRVTLRCSPRSGDLSVYWYQQSLDQGLQFLIQYYNGEERAKGNILERFSAQQFPDLHSELNLSSLELGDSALYFCASSVSGVNQETQYFGPGTRLLVL.